A selection of T cell receptor beta chains follows, all from one sample in a study of control samples from healthy donors and cancer patients. Here immunoSEQ multiplex PCR was the method, and the copy in TCRdb shows in-frame clones only, minus some. The sample shows about 220,000 clones, over 90% of them seen only once. The sample consisted of blood. The receptors were sampled from a man aged 50-60 years in good health. The CDR3 runs from the conserved cysteine through the conserved F or W. The D gene is left open where the match is weak. Clone size appears in some rows only: once, few, many, or a class for an expanded clone.

CDR3aa: CASSEVGRTGILSNQPQHF; CDR3nt: TGTGCCAGCAGTGAAGTTGGGAGAACAGGAATCCTTAGCAATCAGCCCCAGCATTTT; abundance: .; j_gene: TRBJ1-5; v_gene: TRBV6-1; len: 19; d_gene: .
CDR3aa: CAWNPGKTGELFF; CDR3nt: TGTGCCTGGAATCCGGGGAAGACCGGGGAGCTGTTTTTT; abundance: .; j_gene: TRBJ2-2; v_gene: TRBV30; len: 13; d_gene: .
CDR3aa: CASSFTGNYGYTF; CDR3nt: TGTGCCAGCAGTTTCACAGGGAACTATGGCTACACCTTC; abundance: once; j_gene: TRBJ1-2; v_gene: TRBV28; len: 13; d_gene: .
CDR3aa: CASSAPGQETEAFF; CDR3nt: TGTGCCAGCAGCGCACCGGGACAGGAGACTGAAGCTTTCTTT; abundance: .; j_gene: TRBJ1-1; v_gene: TRBV7-9; len: 14; d_gene: TRBD1
CDR3aa: CASKPRDLNSPLHF; CDR3nt: TGTGCCAGTAAACCGAGGGACCTCAATTCACCCCTCCACTTT; abundance: .; j_gene: TRBJ1-6; v_gene: TRBV19; len: 14; d_gene: .
CDR3aa: CAWESDRGPYFNYGYTF; CDR3nt: TGTGCCTGGGAATCCGACAGGGGGCCCTACTTTAACTATGGCTACACCTTC; abundance: few; j_gene: TRBJ1-2; v_gene: TRBV30; len: 17; d_gene: TRBD1
CDR3aa: CASSQGGTGSMF; CDR3nt: TGTGCCAGCAGCCAAGGAGGGACAGGGAGCATGTTC; abundance: .; j_gene: TRBJ1-2; v_gene: TRBV3-1/TRBV3-2; len: 12; d_gene: TRBD1
CDR3aa: CAWSVDYTGELFF; CDR3nt: TGTGCCTGGAGTGTAGACTACACCGGGGAGCTGTTTTTT; abundance: .; j_gene: TRBJ2-2; v_gene: TRBV30; len: 13; d_gene: .
CDR3aa: CASSVGDPTEAFF; CDR3nt: TGTGCCAGCAGCGTAGGGGACCCTACCGAAGCTTTCTTT; abundance: .; j_gene: TRBJ1-1; v_gene: TRBV9; len: 13; d_gene: .
CDR3aa: CASSQNPGGNTEAFF; CDR3nt: TGCGCCAGCAGCCAGAATCCGGGGGGAAACACTGAAGCTTTCTTT; abundance: .; j_gene: TRBJ1-1; v_gene: TRBV4-1; len: 15; d_gene: .
CDR3aa: CASSERGGYGYTF; CDR3nt: TGCGCCAGCAGTGAACGGGGCGGCTATGGCTACACCTTC; abundance: .; j_gene: TRBJ1-2; v_gene: TRBV10-2; len: 13; d_gene: .
CDR3aa: CASSGTGDEGYTF; CDR3nt: TGCGCCAGCAGCGGGACAGGGGATGAAGGCTACACCTTC; abundance: .; j_gene: TRBJ1-2; v_gene: TRBV5-1; len: 13; d_gene: TRBD1
CDR3aa: CASRTLSGGADTQYF; CDR3nt: TGTGCCAGCAGAACCCTTAGCGGGGGAGCAGATACGCAGTATTTT; abundance: .; j_gene: TRBJ2-3; v_gene: TRBV6-5; len: 15; d_gene: TRBD2
CDR3aa: CASRMSGGPNEQFF; CDR3nt: TGTGCCAGTAGGATGTCCGGGGGCCCCAATGAGCAGTTCTTC; abundance: .; j_gene: TRBJ2-1; v_gene: TRBV19; len: 14; d_gene: .
CDR3aa: CASSLPGGVYEKLFF; CDR3nt: TGTGCCAGCAGTTTACCAGGAGGAGTATATGAAAAACTGTTTTTT; abundance: .; j_gene: TRBJ1-4; v_gene: TRBV28; len: 15; d_gene: .
CDR3aa: CASSPGQGTEQYF; CDR3nt: TGTGCCAGCAGCCCGGGACAGGGGACGGAGCAGTACTTC; abundance: .; j_gene: TRBJ2-7; v_gene: TRBV7-8; len: 13; d_gene: TRBD1
CDR3aa: CASSAVSINEKLFF; CDR3nt: TGTGCCAGCAGCGCAGTAAGCATTAATGAAAAACTGTTTTTT; abundance: .; j_gene: TRBJ1-4; v_gene: TRBV3-1/TRBV3-2; len: 14; d_gene: .
CDR3aa: CASSPRITSTDTQYF; CDR3nt: TGTGCCAGCAGCCCCCGGATTACTAGCACAGATACGCAGTATTTT; abundance: .; j_gene: TRBJ2-3; v_gene: TRBV3-1/TRBV3-2; len: 15; d_gene: .
CDR3aa: CSVGAQGEKLFF; CDR3nt: TGCAGCGTTGGGGCACAGGGAGAAAAACTGTTTTTT; abundance: .; j_gene: TRBJ1-4; v_gene: TRBV29-1; len: 12; d_gene: .
CDR3aa: CASSSPGDTQYF; CDR3nt: TGTGCCAGCAGTTCCCCGGGAGATACGCAGTATTTT; abundance: .; j_gene: TRBJ2-3; v_gene: TRBV3-1/TRBV3-2; len: 12; d_gene: .
CDR3aa: CASSLDRGPLYGYTF; CDR3nt: TGTGCCAGCAGCCTGGACAGGGGGCCTTTGTATGGCTACACCTTC; abundance: .; j_gene: TRBJ1-2; v_gene: TRBV7-2; len: 15; d_gene: TRBD1
CDR3aa: CASSYGWNTEAFF; CDR3nt: TGTGCCAGCAGTTATGGATGGAACACTGAAGCTTTCTTT; abundance: .; j_gene: TRBJ1-1; v_gene: TRBV6-5; len: 13; d_gene: .
CDR3aa: CASSLVAGGPYNEQFF; CDR3nt: TGCGCCAGCAGCTTGGTAGCGGGGGGTCCCTACAATGAGCAGTTCTTC; abundance: .; j_gene: TRBJ2-1; v_gene: TRBV5-1; len: 16; d_gene: TRBD2
CDR3aa: CASSQLLSTDTQYF; CDR3nt: TGCGCCAGCAGCCAACTATTGAGCACAGATACGCAGTATTTT; abundance: .; j_gene: TRBJ2-3; v_gene: TRBV5-1; len: 14; d_gene: .
CDR3aa: CASSPIGQGAWETQYF; CDR3nt: TGCGCCAGCAGCCCAATTGGACAGGGGGCTTGGGAGACCCAGTACTTC; abundance: .; j_gene: TRBJ2-5; v_gene: TRBV5-1; len: 16; d_gene: TRBD1
CDR3aa: CASSLTGGHEQYF; CDR3nt: TGTGCCAGCAGTTTGACAGGAGGCCACGAGCAGTACTTC; abundance: .; j_gene: TRBJ2-7; v_gene: TRBV25-1; len: 13; d_gene: .
CDR3aa: CATSVLSGGEEKLFF; CDR3nt: TGTGCCACCAGCGTACTATCAGGGGGTGAAGAAAAACTGTTTTTT; abundance: once; j_gene: TRBJ1-4; v_gene: TRBV24-1; len: 15; d_gene: TRBD1
CDR3aa: CASSTRGSGALHF; CDR3nt: TGTGCCAGCAGCACCAGGGGTTCTGGGGCCCTCCACTTT; abundance: .; j_gene: TRBJ1-6; v_gene: TRBV7-2; len: 13; d_gene: .
CDR3aa: CAWSARVLNTEAFF; CDR3nt: TGTGCCTGGAGTGCCCGGGTCTTGAACACTGAAGCTTTCTTT; abundance: .; j_gene: TRBJ1-1; v_gene: TRBV30; len: 14; d_gene: .
CDR3aa: CASSLYRTGAEAFF; CDR3nt: TGTGCCAGCAGTTTGTATCGAACTGGCGCTGAAGCTTTCTTT; abundance: .; j_gene: TRBJ1-1; v_gene: TRBV27; len: 14; d_gene: .
CDR3aa: CASSASLSGSSPLHF; CDR3nt: TGCGCCAGCAGTGCCTCCCTGAGCGGCTCATCACCCCTCCACTTT; abundance: .; j_gene: TRBJ1-6; v_gene: TRBV10-1; len: 15; d_gene: .
CDR3aa: CASSFGQGRAFF; CDR3nt: TGTGCCAGCAGTTTCGGGCAGGGGAGGGCTTTCTTT; abundance: .; j_gene: TRBJ1-1; v_gene: TRBV12-3/TRBV12-4; len: 12; d_gene: .
CDR3aa: CASSQAAGGLPNEQFF; CDR3nt: TGTGCCAGCAGCCAAGCAGCGGGGGGGCTTCCCAATGAGCAGTTCTTC; abundance: .; j_gene: TRBJ2-1; v_gene: TRBV3-1/TRBV3-2; len: 16; d_gene: TRBD2
CDR3aa: CASSLPGGTTGELFF; CDR3nt: TGTGCCAGCAGTTTACCAGGGGGGACCACCGGGGAGCTGTTTTTT; abundance: .; j_gene: TRBJ2-2; v_gene: TRBV28; len: 15; d_gene: .
CDR3aa: CASRGEGNSPLHF; CDR3nt: TGTGCCAGCCGAGGGGAGGGAAATTCACCCCTCCACTTT; abundance: .; j_gene: TRBJ1-6; v_gene: TRBV6-6; len: 13; d_gene: .
CDR3aa: CAISRGSGANVLTF; CDR3nt: TGTGCCATCAGTCGGGGGTCTGGGGCCAACGTCCTGACTTTC; abundance: .; j_gene: TRBJ2-6; v_gene: TRBV10-3; len: 14; d_gene: .
CDR3aa: CASSLKQGWTEAFF; CDR3nt: TGTGCCAGCAGCTTAAAACAGGGTTGGACTGAAGCTTTCTTT; abundance: .; j_gene: TRBJ1-1; v_gene: TRBV11-2; len: 14; d_gene: .
CDR3aa: CASSPRQRNQPQHF; CDR3nt: TGTGCCAGCAGTCCGCGACAGAGAAATCAGCCCCAGCATTTT; abundance: .; j_gene: TRBJ1-5; v_gene: TRBV6-5; len: 14; d_gene: .
CDR3aa: CASSFEGCYGYTF; CDR3nt: TGTGCCAGCAGCTTTGAGGGGTGCTATGGCTACACCTTC; abundance: .; j_gene: TRBJ1-2; v_gene: TRBV12-1; len: 13; d_gene: .
CDR3aa: CASSQDRAPSGNTIYF; CDR3nt: TGCGCCAGCAGCCAAGATAGGGCCCCCTCTGGAAACACCATATATTTT; abundance: .; j_gene: TRBJ1-3; v_gene: TRBV4-1; len: 16; d_gene: .